This is a list of T cell receptor beta chains from one sample in a study of identifying expanded T cells in peripheral blood. Libraries were prepared by immunoSEQ multiplex PCR; TCRdb keeps only in-frame clonotypes and omits some of them. In the table there are more than 70,000 clones, around 88% of which are singletons. The material sequenced was blood. These receptor sequences come from a person aged 18 to 75 in good health. CDR3s include the opening cysteine and the closing phenylalanine or tryptophan. D genes are given only for firm matches. Rows give clone size only sometimes, using once, few, many, or a class for an expanded clone.

>TRBV11-2|NA|TRBJ1-1|NA
TGTGCCAGCAGCTTCAGTGAGGGCACTGAAGCTTTCTTT
CASSFSEGTEAFF
>TRBV12-5|NA|TRBJ2-7|NA
TGTGCTAGTGCTTTCTTAGGGGGCTACGAGCAGTACTTC
CASAFLGGYEQYF
>TRBV9|NA|TRBJ2-4|NA
TGTGCCAGCAGCGTAGGGAACCTCGCGGGGAACATTCAGTACTTC
CASSVGNLAGNIQYF
>TRBV7-2|few|TRBJ2-7|TRBD2
TGTGCCAGCAGCCCTTGGGGAGGGACTACCTACGAGCAGTACTTC
CASSPWGGTTYEQYF
>TRBV9|NA|TRBJ1-2|TRBD1
TGTGCCAGCAGCGCCGGGACAGTCTATGGCTACACCTTC
CASSAGTVYGYTF
>TRBV4-3|few|TRBJ1-2|NA
TGCGCCAGCAGCCAAGATTCACGGGGGGGCGATGGCTACACCTTC
CASSQDSRGGDGYTF
>TRBV2|NA|TRBJ2-5|NA
TGTGCCAGTAAGGATAAATGGGGAGGCCAGGAGACCCAGTACTTC
CASKDKWGGQETQYF
>TRBV19|few|TRBJ1-3|NA
TGTGCCAGTAGTGACCTACAGGGCTCTGGAAACACCATATATTTT
CASSDLQGSGNTIYF
>TRBV4-3|NA|TRBJ1-5|TRBD1
TGCGCCAGCAGCCGCGGGACAGGGGGGAATCAGCCCCAGCATTTT
CASSRGTGGNQPQHF
>TRBV5-1|NA|TRBJ1-6|TRBD1
TGCGCCAGCAGCTGGGAAGGACAGGGAAATTCACCCCTCCACTTT
CASSWEGQGNSPLHF
>TRBV9|NA|TRBJ2-5|TRBD2
TGTGCCAGCACGGGGACTAGCGGTGCCGGGGAGACCCAGTACTTC
CASTGTSGAGETQYF
>TRBV6-6|NA|TRBJ1-2|TRBD1
TGTGCCAGCAGTTATACAGGGGGCTATGGCTACACCTTC
CASSYTGGYGYTF
>TRBV13|NA|TRBJ2-1|TRBD1
TGTGCCAGCAGCTTCGGGGACAGGGGGGGGCCCTACAATGAGCAGTTCTTC
CASSFGDRGGPYNEQFF
>TRBV11-3|NA|TRBJ2-2|NA
TGTGCCAGCAGCTTAGGGCAGGGGAGGACCGGGGAGCTGTTTTTT
CASSLGQGRTGELFF
>TRBV30|NA|TRBJ1-5|NA
TGTGCCTGGAGTGTAGGAGGGGCCCAGCCCCAGCATTTT
CAWSVGGAQPQHF